The subject of this entry is one T cell receptor (beta chain). Its specificity is not known. Germline V gene data show CDR1 as SGHRS and CDR2 as YFSETQ. V was clipped by 3 bases and J by 10 bases, with 10 bases between them. The CDR3 spans 11 residues. This entry is derived from a study of shared clonotypes between healthy human individuals. Whole-study findings and limits: Donor scarcity curtailed the genetic and exposure-history diversity represented herein. Clonotype sharing across several donors was observed for about 4.8% of naive CD4 clonotypes.

Investigators divided CD4+ cells into CD45RA+ naive and CD45RA-negative memory subsets. Assay used: immunoSEQ multiplex PCR; TCRdb lists only in-frame clones, some missing. The sample has 2 million to 2.5 million clones, 93% seen once. Material: naive CD4+ T cells from PBMCs. Specified subset: CD45RA+ positively selected. The genes are TRBV5-1 and TRBJ1-2; D is possibly TRBD1 (5 bases). This sequence originates from a man aged 18 to 29 in good health. Some clones in this sample may be carry-over from other donors' samples. CDR3 amino acids: CASSWGRDYTF. Written as DNA, the CDR3 is TGCGCCAGCAGCTGGGGCAGGGACTACACCTTC.